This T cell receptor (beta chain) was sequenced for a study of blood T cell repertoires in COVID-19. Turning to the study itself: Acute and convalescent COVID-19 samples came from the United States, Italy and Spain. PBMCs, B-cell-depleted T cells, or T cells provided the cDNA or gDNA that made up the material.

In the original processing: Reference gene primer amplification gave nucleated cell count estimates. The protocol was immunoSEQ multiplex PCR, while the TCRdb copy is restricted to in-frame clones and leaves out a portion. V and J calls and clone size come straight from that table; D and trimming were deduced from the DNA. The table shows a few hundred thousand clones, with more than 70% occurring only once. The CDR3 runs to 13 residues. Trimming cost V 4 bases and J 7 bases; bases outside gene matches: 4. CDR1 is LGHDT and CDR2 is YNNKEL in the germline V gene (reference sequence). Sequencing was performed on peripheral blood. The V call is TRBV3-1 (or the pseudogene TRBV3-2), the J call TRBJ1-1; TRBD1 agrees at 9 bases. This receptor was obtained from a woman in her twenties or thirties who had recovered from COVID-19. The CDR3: CASSRQGVGEAFF. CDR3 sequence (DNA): TGTGCCAGCAGCCGACAGGGGGTGGGTGAAGCTTTCTTT.